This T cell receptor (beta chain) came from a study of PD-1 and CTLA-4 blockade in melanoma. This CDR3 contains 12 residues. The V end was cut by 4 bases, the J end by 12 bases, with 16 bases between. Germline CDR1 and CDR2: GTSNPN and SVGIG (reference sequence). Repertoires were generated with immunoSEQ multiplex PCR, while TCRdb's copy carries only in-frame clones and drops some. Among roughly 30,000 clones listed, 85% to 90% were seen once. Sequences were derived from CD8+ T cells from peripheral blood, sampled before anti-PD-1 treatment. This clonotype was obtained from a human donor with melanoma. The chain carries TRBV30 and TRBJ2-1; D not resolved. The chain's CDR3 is CAWKGRSYRQFF. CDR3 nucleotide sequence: TGTGCCTGGAAGGGCAGGTCCTACAGGCAGTTCTTC.